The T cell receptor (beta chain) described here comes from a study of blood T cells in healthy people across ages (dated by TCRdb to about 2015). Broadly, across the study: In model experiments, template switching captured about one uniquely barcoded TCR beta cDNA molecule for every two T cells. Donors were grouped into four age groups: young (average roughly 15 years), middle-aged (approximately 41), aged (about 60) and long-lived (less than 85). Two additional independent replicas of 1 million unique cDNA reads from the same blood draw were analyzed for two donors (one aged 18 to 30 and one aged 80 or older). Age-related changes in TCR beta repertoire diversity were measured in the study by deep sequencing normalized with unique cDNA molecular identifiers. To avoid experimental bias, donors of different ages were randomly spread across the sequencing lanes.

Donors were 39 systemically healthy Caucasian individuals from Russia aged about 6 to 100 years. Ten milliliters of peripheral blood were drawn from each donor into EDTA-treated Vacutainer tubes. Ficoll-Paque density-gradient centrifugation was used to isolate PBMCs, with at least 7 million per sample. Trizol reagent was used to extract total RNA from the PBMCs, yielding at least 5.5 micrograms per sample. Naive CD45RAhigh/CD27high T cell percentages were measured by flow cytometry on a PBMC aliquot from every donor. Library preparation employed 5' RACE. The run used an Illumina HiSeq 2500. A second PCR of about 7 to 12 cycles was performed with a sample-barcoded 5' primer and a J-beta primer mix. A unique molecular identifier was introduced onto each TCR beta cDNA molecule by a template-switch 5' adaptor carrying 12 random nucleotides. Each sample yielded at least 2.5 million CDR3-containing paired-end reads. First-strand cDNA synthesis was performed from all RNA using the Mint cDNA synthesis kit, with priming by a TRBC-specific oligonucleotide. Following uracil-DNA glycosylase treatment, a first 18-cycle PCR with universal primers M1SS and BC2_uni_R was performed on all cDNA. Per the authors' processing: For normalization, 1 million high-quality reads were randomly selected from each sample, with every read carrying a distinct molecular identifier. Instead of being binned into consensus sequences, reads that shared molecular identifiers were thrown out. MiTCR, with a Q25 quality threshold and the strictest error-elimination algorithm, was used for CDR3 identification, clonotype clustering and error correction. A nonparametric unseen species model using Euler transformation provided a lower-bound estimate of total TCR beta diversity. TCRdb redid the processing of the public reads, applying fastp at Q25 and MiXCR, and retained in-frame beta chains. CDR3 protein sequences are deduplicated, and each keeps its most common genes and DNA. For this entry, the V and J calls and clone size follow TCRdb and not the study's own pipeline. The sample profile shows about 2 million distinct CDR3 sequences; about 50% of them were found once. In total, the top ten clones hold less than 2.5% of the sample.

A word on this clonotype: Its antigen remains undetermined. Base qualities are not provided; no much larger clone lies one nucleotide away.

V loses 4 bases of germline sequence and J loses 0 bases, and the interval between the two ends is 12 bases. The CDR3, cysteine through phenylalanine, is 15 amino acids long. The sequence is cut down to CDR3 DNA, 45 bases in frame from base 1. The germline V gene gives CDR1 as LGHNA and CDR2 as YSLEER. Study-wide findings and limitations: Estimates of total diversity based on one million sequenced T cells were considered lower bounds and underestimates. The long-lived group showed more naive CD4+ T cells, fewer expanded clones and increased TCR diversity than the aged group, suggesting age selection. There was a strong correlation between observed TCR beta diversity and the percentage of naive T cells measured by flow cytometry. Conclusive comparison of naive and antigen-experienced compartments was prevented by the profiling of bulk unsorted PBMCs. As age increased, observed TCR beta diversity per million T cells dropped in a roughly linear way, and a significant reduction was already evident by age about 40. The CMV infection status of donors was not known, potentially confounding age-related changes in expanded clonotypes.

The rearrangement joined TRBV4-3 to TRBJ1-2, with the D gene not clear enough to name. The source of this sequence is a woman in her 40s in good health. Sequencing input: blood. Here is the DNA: TGCGCCAGCAGCCCTAGGCGGGGATCTAACTATGGCTACACCTTC. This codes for CASSPRRGSNYGYTF.